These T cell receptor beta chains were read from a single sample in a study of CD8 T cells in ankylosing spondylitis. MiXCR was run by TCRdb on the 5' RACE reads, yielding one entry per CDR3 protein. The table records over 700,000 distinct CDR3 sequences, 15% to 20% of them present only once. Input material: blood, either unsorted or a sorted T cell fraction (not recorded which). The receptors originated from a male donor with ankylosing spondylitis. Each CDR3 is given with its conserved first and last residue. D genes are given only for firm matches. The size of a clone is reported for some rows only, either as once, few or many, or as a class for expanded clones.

TGTGCCAGCAGTTATAGGGGGTCCGGAGTACCAGATACGCAGTATTTT,CASSYRGSGVPDTQYF,-,few,TRBV6-5,TRBJ2-3
TGTGCCAGCAAGTCTGGGTATTCTAACAATGAGCAGTTCTTC,CASKSGYSNNEQFF,-,-,TRBV7-2,TRBJ2-1
TGCAGTGCACAGGGCGGTGGGGAGCTGTTTTTT,CSAQGGGELFF,-,few,TRBV20-1,TRBJ2-2
TGTGCCAGCAGTTACATCATTGGACTGATCTCCTACGAGCAGTACTTC,CASSYIIGLISYEQYF,-,few,TRBV6-2/TRBV6-3,TRBJ2-7
TGTGCCAGCAGCCCGACGGGACTATCCTACAATGAGCAGTTCTTC,CASSPTGLSYNEQFF,TRBD2,few,TRBV7-6,TRBJ2-1
TGTGCCAGCAGTGATGGGTCCAGCTCCTACAATGAGCAGTTCTTC,CASSDGSSSYNEQFF,-,-,TRBV27,TRBJ2-1
TGTGCCATCAGTGAGACTAGCGGGAGCCGGCATGAGCAGTTCTTC,CAISETSGSRHEQFF,TRBD2,few,TRBV10-3,TRBJ2-1
TGCAGCGTTGGAGGGGGATTAACCACAGATACGCAGTATTTT,CSVGGGLTTDTQYF,-,-,TRBV29-1,TRBJ2-3
TGTGCCAGCAGAGACGCCGGGACACGCACCGGGGAGCTGTTTTTT,CASRDAGTRTGELFF,-,-,TRBV12-3/TRBV12-4,TRBJ2-2
TGCAGTGCTCCCGGGACTAGCTCCGGTGAGCAGTTCTTC,CSAPGTSSGEQFF,TRBD2,few,TRBV20-1,TRBJ2-1
TGCAGTGCCGGGGGGCAGGGCAATTATGGCTACACCTTC,CSAGGQGNYGYTF,-,few,TRBV20-1,TRBJ1-2
TGTGCCAGCAGTTTAAATAGGGGCTCTGGGGCCAACGTCCTGACTTTC,CASSLNRGSGANVLTF,-,once,TRBV12-3/TRBV12-4,TRBJ2-6
TGTGCCAGCAGTTTAGGTTTTGGACAGGAAGCTAACTATGGCTACACCTTC,CASSLGFGQEANYGYTF,TRBD1,many,TRBV12-3/TRBV12-4,TRBJ1-2
TGTGCCAGCAGAAGGGGACTAGCGGGGGCCTACGAGCAGTACTTC,CASRRGLAGAYEQYF,TRBD2,few,TRBV5-6,TRBJ2-7
TGTGCCAGCAGCGTAGCAGGGAATGAAAAACTGTTTTTT,CASSVAGNEKLFF,-,few,TRBV12-3/TRBV12-4,TRBJ1-4
TGCAGTGCCCGCCGAGAGGTCACAGATACGCAGTATTTT,CSARREVTDTQYF,-,-,TRBV20-1,TRBJ2-3
TGCAGTGCTAGAAGTTTAGCGGGAGTTCTAACCGGGGAGCTGTTTTTT,CSARSLAGVLTGELFF,TRBD2,-,TRBV20-1,TRBJ2-2
TGTGCCACCAGCAGGACGGGAGAGGCCGGGGAGCTGTTTTTT,CATSRTGEAGELFF,-,many,TRBV15,TRBJ2-2
TGCAGTGCTAGGGTCCCGGGGGGGCTGGGTAGGTGGAACACTGAAGCTTTCTTT,CSARVPGGLGRWNTEAFF,-,-,TRBV20-1,TRBJ1-1
TGTGCCAGCAGTGGACAGGAGCCGCAACTAGCGGGGCACCCCTACGAGCAGTACTTC,CASSGQEPQLAGHPYEQYF,TRBD2,-,TRBV12-3/TRBV12-4,TRBJ2-7
TGTGCCAGCGCCACCGGGACAGGGCTTGAAGCTTTCTTT,CASATGTGLEAFF,TRBD1,-,TRBV2,TRBJ1-1
TGTGCCAGCAGTTTTACCTATAGCGACGAGCAGTACTTC,CASSFTYSDEQYF,-,-,TRBV12-3/TRBV12-4,TRBJ2-7
TGTGCCAGCAGCTTAAACTTCGGGATTTACGAGCAGTACTTC,CASSLNFGIYEQYF,-,few,TRBV7-2,TRBJ2-7
TGCGCCAGCAGACTAGCGGGAGGTCATGCGGATACGCAGTATTTT,CASRLAGGHADTQYF,TRBD2,-,TRBV5-1,TRBJ2-3
TGCAGTGCTAGAGGCGGCGCCGGTGAGCAGTTCTTC,CSARGGAGEQFF,-,-,TRBV20-1,TRBJ2-1
TGCGCCAGCAGCTGGACCGGGACAGCTACCTACGAGCAGTACTTC,CASSWTGTATYEQYF,TRBD1,-,TRBV5-1,TRBJ2-7
TGTGCCAGCCTAGCGGGGCAGAACAATGAGCAGTTCTTC,CASLAGQNNEQFF,TRBD2,few,TRBV18,TRBJ2-1
TGTGCCAGCAGTTTCCCACCGACAGGGGCGAAGAACACCGGGGAGCTGTTTTTT,CASSFPPTGAKNTGELFF,TRBD1,-,TRBV28,TRBJ2-2
TGTGCCAGCGGGTCCCGGGACAGAGCCTACGAGCAGTACTTC,CASGSRDRAYEQYF,TRBD1,many,TRBV27,TRBJ2-7
TGTGCCAGCAGCTCCAGTGAAGGGGGTTGGGACACTGAAGCTTTCTTT,CASSSSEGGWDTEAFF,-,-,TRBV7-3,TRBJ1-1
TGCAGTGCTAGTAGGATGGTAGTCAATGAGCAGTTCTTC,CSASRMVVNEQFF,-,few,TRBV20-1,TRBJ2-1
TGTGCCACCTTCCGGGCCGGCGGGAGCCGGGGTGAGCAGTTCTTC,CATFRAGGSRGEQFF,TRBD2,-,TRBV6-1,TRBJ2-1
TGTGCCAGCAGGAGGACTGCAAACTCCTACGAGCAGTACTTC,CASRRTANSYEQYF,-,-,TRBV3-1,TRBJ2-7
TGTGCCACCACCTCTTTTAACACCTACAATGAGCAGTTCTTC,CATTSFNTYNEQFF,-,-,TRBV6-1,TRBJ2-1
TGCGCCAGCAGCCGCCAATCCAGGGAGACCCAGTACTTC,CASSRQSRETQYF,-,few,TRBV4-3,TRBJ2-5
TGTGCCAGCAGCCAAGGGCGGGACACCGGGGAGCTGTTTTTT,CASSQGRDTGELFF,-,few,TRBV4-2,TRBJ2-2
TGCAGCGTTGAAGGGGGGGACGAAAAACTGTTTTTT,CSVEGGDEKLFF,-,few,TRBV29-1,TRBJ1-4
TGCGCCAGCAGCCAATGGGACCGGCAAGCTTTCTTT,CASSQWDRQAFF,-,-,TRBV4-1,TRBJ1-1